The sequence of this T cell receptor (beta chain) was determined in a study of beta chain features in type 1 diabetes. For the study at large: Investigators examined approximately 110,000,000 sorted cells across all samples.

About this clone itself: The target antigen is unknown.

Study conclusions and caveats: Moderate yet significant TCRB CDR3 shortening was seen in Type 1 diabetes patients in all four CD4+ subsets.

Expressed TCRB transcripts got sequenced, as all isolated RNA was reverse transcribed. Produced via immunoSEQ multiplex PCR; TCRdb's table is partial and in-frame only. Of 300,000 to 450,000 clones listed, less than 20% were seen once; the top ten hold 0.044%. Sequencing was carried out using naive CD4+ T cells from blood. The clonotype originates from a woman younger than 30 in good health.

CDR3 in amino acids: CASSFTSEGQTQYF. In DNA form, the CDR3 reads TGTGCCAGCAGTTTCACTAGCGAAGGACAGACCCAGTACTTC. The chain recombines TRBV6-1 with TRBJ2-5, with 7 bases identical to TRBD2. The CDR3 length is 14 residues. Germline loops: CDR1 MNHNS, CDR2 SASEGT. With V trimmed by 5 bases and J by 6 bases, 9 bases remained unmatched.